The present T cell receptor beta chain was sequenced within a study of T cells in women clearing cervical HPV infection (dated by TCRdb to 2016 to 2019). About the study as a whole: Cases were roughly 23 women with histologically confirmed HPV16-related CIN3 or worse, including 2 invasive cancers. The roughly 23 controls were women who cleared a single incident HPV16 infection within 12 months without developing precancer or cancer. Case blood was taken at the visit when the lesion was first identified, whereas control blood was taken when infection was no longer detected. For cases, the median interval between lesion detection and blood sampling was around 140 days, with an interquartile range of roughly 90 to 200 days. Since only a few of the women had HLA typing available, the possibility that HLA type was acting as a confounder could not be ruled out. Nested within Costa Rica's Guanacaste HPV Natural History Study, an exploratory proof-of-principle case-control study compared TCR repertoires across cervical HPV16 outcomes. Cases and controls were matched on age within five years and on year of sample collection. Cases had a median age of roughly 36 years and controls had a median age of 38, with no significant differences in baseline characteristics. In the parent cohort, 10,049 women aged 18 or older were enrolled in Guanacaste, Costa Rica, during about 1992 to 1995 and were followed for 7 to 8 years. Quality controls consisted of five blinded duplicates per group, for a total of roughly 60 samples made up of about 50 participants and some 10 replicates.

The CDR3, from cysteine to phenylalanine, totals 15 residues. Of the CDR3's DNA, 36 bases were read; they are in frame from base 1. For CDR1 and CDR2, the germline V gene lists SNHLY and FYNNEI. TCR beta CDR3 regions were amplified by multiplex PCR from an average of about 1,300 ng genomic DNA per sample using the immunoSEQ assay. To correct primer bias, the assay used a complete synthetic TCR repertoire to set an amplification baseline. The amplicons were sequenced using the Illumina platform. For the original study's pipeline: Sequences were error-corrected by clustering with frequency ratios and a modified nearest-neighbor algorithm, then analyzed in the immunoSEQ Analyzer with IMGT gene definitions. At each rarefaction depth, TCR richness and evenness were averaged over 20 rarefaction repeats, and samples with fewer sequences than the depth were excluded. Wilcoxon rank sum tests with FDR correction were used to compare relative abundances of V, D and J genes between the groups. In the blinded duplicates, the intraclass correlation was about 96% for TCR richness and averaged about 76% across around 70 gene segments. Imported from immuneACCESS, the table was reduced by TCRdb to in-frame sequences with V and J called. These copies leave out some clones; in studies compared against another copy, an unresolved V gene accounts for under half, and the cause of the remainder is not known. The DNA was the basis for D and trimming; V, J and clone size are from that table. The sample's table lists a count of 15,000 to 20,000 clones. The top ten hold approximately 16% of the sample.

What the authors observed across the whole study: Significantly higher TCR repertoire richness was observed in CIN3+ cases than in controls across sequencing depths, whereas no difference in evenness was found. Because the number of T cells per sample was unknown, the richness differences could reflect varying T-cell content rather than repertoire biology. Cases had lower TRBV6-7 relative abundance than controls (about 0.1% versus 0.15%; Bonferroni P = 0.0008). The cross-sectional design could not show whether the associations came before the infection or were a result of it, and neither effector/memory subsets nor HPV-specific T cells were isolated. Cases were distinguished from controls with an estimated AUC of approximately 0.8 by random forest classifiers combining richness and V gene abundances.

Points on this clone: This clone's antigen is unknown. The read ends 3 residues before the CDR3 terminus; that terminus is restored from the germline J gene.

Every participant had a single incident cervical HPV16 infection, and women with prevalent HPV16 infections were excluded. Cervical HPV DNA was detected by MY09/MY11 PCR and genotyped by dot-blot hybridization. More than 14 mL of heparinized blood was centrifuged, after which the buffy coat was aliquoted, frozen at -30 degrees C, and then stored at -80 degrees C. QIAGEN kits were used to extract genomic DNA from the buffy coat specimens. The specimen was blood buffy coat. The sequence joins TRBV2 to TRBJ1-2, with TRBD1 tentatively as D gene (5 bases match). The TCR sequence derives from a woman aged 18 to 75 with a cervical HPV16 infection that either progressed to CIN3+ or cleared (not recorded which). The CDR3 region: CASSAGTSSSNDYTF. CDR3 DNA, as far as it was read: TGTGCCAGCAGCGCCGGGACTAGCTCATCGAACGAC.